Presented here are 32 T cell receptor beta chains from one specimen sequenced in a study of T cells in Graves' hyperthyroidism and ophthalmopathy. RNA transcripts served as the template for amplifying TCR beta CDR3 regions. TCR CDR3 underwent first-round RT-PCR with the HTBI primer set. In TCRdb, the multiplex PCR reads were re-called with MiXCR into one record per CDR3 protein. This table has 200,000 to 250,000 distinct CDR3 sequences, approximately 20% appearing once. Sequencing was done on a sample of blood. Source of these receptors: a man between 40 and 49 years old with Graves' hyperthyroidism.

This clonotype was counted ten times or more. The V call is TRBV6-1, the J call TRBJ1-1; D uncertain. From germline, CDR1 is MNHNS and CDR2 SASEGT. The CDR3 totals 13 residues. V was shortened by 6 bases and J by 3 bases, with 11 bases between the two germline ends. As DNA, the CDR3 is TGTGCCAGCAGGACCATGACATACACTGAAGCTTTCTTT. It is translated as CASRTMTYTEAFF.

This clonotype came up many times. The rearrangement links TRBV24-1 to TRBJ1-2; D perhaps matches TRBD1 (6 bases). Trimming removed 5 bases from V and 4 bases from J, with 16 bases in between. The CDR3 runs 15 residues. Germline lookup yields CDR1 KGHDR and CDR2 SFDVKD. DNA for the CDR3: TGTGCCACCAGTGCCCACGGGACAAAGTCCTATGGCTACACCTTC. This encodes CATSAHGTKSYGYTF.

V is TRBV7-9 and J is TRBJ1-4; D is ambiguous. The ends were cut back, 5 bases at V and 8 bases at J, with 12 bases in the middle. CDR3 length: 13 residues. Germline CDR1 and CDR2: SEHNR and FQNEAQ (reference sequence). DNA for the CDR3: TGTGCCAGCAGCCAAATGGGAGGGGAAAAACTGTTTTTT. Its protein product is CASSQMGGEKLFF.

This clonotype came up many times. The V and J genes are TRBV18 and TRBJ2-7; D may be TRBD2 (5 bases). The ends were cut back, 0 bases at V and 3 bases at J, with 6 bases in the middle. This CDR3 is built from 13 residues. The V gene's germline CDR1 is KGHSH and CDR2 LQKENI. For the CDR3, the DNA is TGTGCCAGCTCACCACCCGGGGACTACGAGCAGTACTTC. It encodes CASSPPGDYEQYF.

This clonotype was recorded many times. This sequence joins TRBV6-1 and TRBJ1-2, with TRBD1 matching 9 bases. Losses at the gene ends were 9 bases for V and 5 bases for J; bases not matched to a gene: 10. The CDR3 is 14 residues long. Germline V gene sequence: CDR1 MNHNS, CDR2 SASEGT. CDR3 protein: CASESRDREYGYTF. CDR3 coding DNA: TGTGCCAGTGAGAGCCGGGACAGGGAGTATGGCTACACCTTC.

This clonotype was detected ten times or more. This chain uses TRBV11-3 with TRBJ2-1, with a possible D match to TRBD2 (6 bases). CDR3 size: 14 residues. V gave up 5 bases and J gave up 5 bases, with 13 bases separating them. Germline V gene data show CDR1 as SGHNT and CDR2 as YENEEA. This CDR3 is CASSDGRGNNEQFF. CDR3 coding DNA: TGTGCCAGCAGCGACGGGAGAGGGAACAATGAGCAGTTCTTC.

This clonotype was detected ten times or more. The chain carries TRBV20-1 and TRBJ2-3, with D possibly TRBD2 on 5 matching bases. The CDR3 is 12 residues long. Trimming pared 6 bases from V and 0 bases from J, leaving 7 bases between. Germline CDR1 DFQATT, CDR2 SNEGSKA (reference sequence). This CDR3 reads CSARGSTDTQYF. The CDR3 DNA reads as TGCAGTGCGCGCGGGAGCACAGATACGCAGTATTTT.

This chain uses TRBV30 with TRBJ1-2; D not resolved. Germline lookup yields CDR1 GTSNPN and CDR2 SVGIG (reference sequence). V lost 4 bases and J lost 3, with 15 bases in between. The CDR3 extends over 14 amino acids. The CDR3 bases are TGTGCCTGGACCCGAGCGGGCGCCTACTATGGCTACACCTTC. It encodes CAWTRAGAYYGYTF.

This clonotype has more than one count but fewer than ten. The rearrangement links TRBV4-1 to TRBJ2-5; 12 nucleotides agree with TRBD2. The CDR3 extends over 17 amino acids. Germline CDR1 is MGHRA and CDR2 is YSYEKL. Germline trimming cut 3 bases from V and 5 bases from J; bases unmatched to any gene: 10. As DNA, the CDR3 is TGCGCCAGCAGCCAGCAGCCTAGCGGGGGGGGTCCTGAGACCCAGTACTTC. The encoded protein is CASSQQPSGGGPETQYF.

CDR3 amino acids: CASSYTGQSNEKLFF. The CDR3 DNA follows: TGTGCCAGCAGCTATACAGGGCAGAGTAATGAAAAACTGTTTTTT. The chain has TRBV7-2 and TRBJ1-4; tentative D call: TRBD1 (6 bases). V was pared by 4 bases and J by 4 bases, with 13 bases between. Germline CDR1 SGHTA, CDR2 FQGNSA. This CDR3 is built from 15 residues. Using reference TRBV7-2 and TRBJ1-4 for the parts outside the CDR3, the full variable domain is GAGVSQSPSNKVTEKGKDVELRCDPISGHTALYWYRQSLGQGLEFLIYFQGNSAPDKSGLPSDRFSAERTGGSVSTLTIQRTQQEDSAVYLCASSYTGQSNEKLFFGSGTQLSVL.

This clonotype showed up just a few times. J is TRBJ1-1 and V is TRBV10-1; 9 nucleotides agree with TRBD1. Germline CDR1 WNHNN, CDR2 SYGVQD (reference sequence). This CDR3 is 17 amino acids long. After removal of 0 bases from V and 3 bases from J, the junction contained 8 bases not matched to a gene. This CDR3 is CASSESNYTGGYTEAFF. CDR3 DNA: TGCGCCAGCAGTGAGTCGAATTATACAGGGGGCTACACTGAAGCTTTCTTT.

This clonotype appeared many times. V and J are TRBV20-1 and TRBJ2-7; D tentatively fits TRBD1 or TRBD2 (5 bases each). V lost 3 bases and J lost 9, with 21 bases in between. Germline V gene lookup returns CDR1 DFQATT and CDR2 SNEGSKA (reference sequence). This CDR3 has 14 amino acids. CDR3 bases: TGCAGTGCTAGTGGGGGAACAGGCCCGGTGGGGCAGTACTTC. Its translation is CSASGGTGPVGQYF.

The CDR3 DNA reads TGTGCCAGCAGAGGGACCGGCGATTGGGGCTACACCTTC. It translates to CASRGTGDWGYTF. The V call is TRBV12-3 or TRBV12-4, the J call TRBJ1-2, with D perhaps TRBD1 (5 bases). The V end lost 6 bases, the J end lost 8 bases, and 16 bases lay between the germline ends. The CDR3 runs to 13 residues.

This clonotype was observed a handful of times. The chain combines TRBV20-1 with TRBJ2-2; no firm D call. V lost 0 bases to trimming and J lost 1 base, with 6 bases between them. Germline CDR1 and CDR2: DFQATT and SNEGSKA (reference sequence). This CDR3 has 14 amino acids. DNA of the CDR3: TGCAGTGCTAGAGACTACCGGAACACCGGGGAGCTGTTTTTT. Translation gives CSARDYRNTGELFF.

This clonotype has a count of ten or more. J is TRBJ1-1 and V is TRBV7-2; 7 nucleotides agree with TRBD1. The CDR3 length is 11 residues. Germline loops: CDR1 SGHTA, CDR2 FQGNSA. V lost 5 bases, J lost 9 bases, and 3 bases stayed unmatched. CDR3 DNA sequence: TGTGCCAGCAGCCCGGACAGGAAAGCTTTCTTT. It is translated as CASSPDRKAFF.

This clonotype was seen many times. The chain joins TRBV7-2 to TRBJ2-1; 7 bases line up with TRBD1. Trimming at V came to 4 bases and at J to 4 bases, leaving 4 bases not matched to a gene. The CDR3 sequence is 14 residues long. CDR1 is SGHTA, CDR2 FQGNSA, per germline. For the CDR3, the DNA is TGTGCCAGCAGCTGGGGACAGAATTACAATGAGCAGTTCTTC. Amino acid sequence: CASSWGQNYNEQFF.

This clonotype was picked up many times. This chain links TRBV7-9 with TRBJ2-3, with 8 bases that match TRBD2. With V trimmed by 4 bases and J by 3 bases, 9 bases remained unmatched. Germline values: CDR1 SEHNR, CDR2 FQNEAQ (reference sequence). The CDR3 consists of 16 residues. The CDR3 bases are TGTGCCAGCAGCTACTATGCGGGGGGAACGACAGATACGCAGTATTTT. Amino acids: CASSYYAGGTTDTQYF.

The chain links TRBV7-9 to TRBJ1-2; TRBD1 matches 7 bases. From germline, CDR1 is SEHNR and CDR2 FQNEAQ (reference sequence). The trim removed 5 bases at V and 8 bases at J, leaving 5 bases unmatched. This CDR3 spans 12 amino acids. CDR3 nucleotide sequence: TGTGCCAGCAGCCTCAACAGGGGCGGCTACACCTTC. Amino acids: CASSLNRGGYTF.

V is TRBV4-3 and J is TRBJ1-6, with D possibly TRBD1 on 5 matching bases. The V and J ends lost 3 bases and 8 bases respectively, with 14 bases between them. The CDR3 is 15 residues long. The germline V gene has CDR1 LGHNA and CDR2 YSLEER. The CDR3 region is CASSQTAGGDSPLHF. The CDR3 DNA is TGCGCCAGCAGCCAGACGGCGGGGGGGGATTCACCCCTCCACTTT.

At least ten counts were recorded for this clonotype. J is TRBJ1-6 and V is TRBV3-1; weak D call: TRBD1 (6 bases). The CDR3 loop spans 16 amino acids. The V and J ends lost 0 bases and 7 bases respectively, with 13 bases between them. Germline V gene sequence: CDR1 LGHDT, CDR2 YNNKEL (reference sequence). Written as DNA, the CDR3 is TGTGCCAGCAGCCAAGAAGCCGGGACACCGAATTCACCCCTCCACTTT. This codes for CASSQEAGTPNSPLHF.

Ten or more counts support this clonotype. This chain links TRBV5-1 with TRBJ1-3; TRBD1 agrees at 7 bases. The germline gives CDR1 SGHRS, CDR2 YFSETQ. After removal of 4 bases from V and 6 bases from J, the junction contained 7 bases not matched to a gene. The CDR3 contains 14 residues. CDR3 nucleotide sequence: TGCGCCAGCAGCGTGCGGGACAGTGCAAACACCATATATTTT. It encodes CASSVRDSANTIYF.

This clonotype was seen repeatedly, ten times or more. The chain carries TRBV30 and TRBJ2-2; 8 bases agree with TRBD1. The CDR3 covers 15 residues. V gave up 4 bases and J gave up 1 base; unmatched junction bases: 5. The germline gives CDR1 GTSNPN, CDR2 SVGIG (reference sequence). The CDR3, as DNA: TGTGCCTGGAACCCGGGACAGGTGAACACCGGGGAGCTGTTTTTT. Encoded protein: CAWNPGQVNTGELFF.

This clonotype was recorded many times. The V call is TRBV7-8, the J call TRBJ1-2, with D perhaps matching TRBD1 (5 bases). The V and J ends lost 5 bases and 8 bases respectively, with 15 bases between them. Germline V gene sequence: CDR1 SGHVS, CDR2 FQNEAQ. The CDR3 has 13 residues. As DNA, the CDR3 is TGTGCCAGCAGCATTCAGGGAGCAGGCGGCTACACCTTC. This encodes CASSIQGAGGYTF. The entire variable domain, with the rest obtained from reference TRBV7-8 and TRBJ1-2, is as follows: GAGVSQSPRYKVAKRGQDVALRCDPISGHVSLFWYQQALGQGPEFLTYFQNEAQLDKSGLPSDRFFAERPEGSVSTLKIQRTQQEDSAVYLCASSIQGAGGYTFGSGTRLTVV.

This clonotype was counted many times. The CDR3 region is CASSPIIRIYNEQFF. For the CDR3, the DNA is TGTGCCAGCAGTCCGATTATAAGGATTTACAATGAGCAGTTCTTC. The genes are TRBV11-2 and TRBJ2-1; no clear D gene. Germline loops: CDR1 SGHAT, CDR2 FQNNGV. CDR3 size: 15 residues. The V end lost 6 bases, the J end lost 4 bases, and 16 bases lay between the germline ends. Combining the CDR3 with reference TRBV11-2 and TRBJ2-1 gives the whole variable domain EAGVAQSPRYKIIEKRQSVAFWCNPISGHATLYWYQQILGQGPKLLIQFQNNGVVDDSQLPKDRFSAERLKGVDSTLKIQPAKLEDSAVYLCASSPIIRIYNEQFFGPGTRLTVL.

This clonotype was recorded once. A read error may be the cause here, since a much bigger clone is one base away. The rearrangement links TRBV18 to TRBJ2-5; D is undetermined. Between the trimmed V and J ends, which lost 3 bases and 2 bases, there was a span of 7 bases. Germline values: CDR1 KGHSH, CDR2 LQKENI. The CDR3 runs 13 residues. The CDR3 reads CASSPLLQETQYF. The CDR3 DNA reads TGTGCCAGCTCACCGCTACTACAAGAGACCCAGTACTTC.

The V call is TRBV5-4, the J call TRBJ1-3; D is unclear. V was cut by 5 bases and J by 1 base, with 13 bases left in between. The germline V gene encodes CDR1 SGHNT and CDR2 YYREEE (reference sequence). This CDR3 spans 15 amino acids. CDR3 bases: TGTGCCAGCAGTCCGCGCGCCTTATCTGGAAACACCATATATTTT. Its protein product is CASSPRALSGNTIYF. Complete variable domain (other parts from reference TRBV5-4 and TRBJ1-3): ETGVTQSPTHLIKTRGQQVTLRCSSQSGHNTVSWYQQALGQGPQFIFQYYREEENGRGNFPPRFSGLQFPNYSSELNVNALELDDSALYLCASSPRALSGNTIYFGEGSWLTVV.

This clonotype was recorded many times. V is TRBV20-1 and J is TRBJ2-7; D unclear. V dropped 0 bases and J dropped 3 bases, with 6 bases sitting between them. This CDR3 spans 12 amino acids. Per the germline V gene, CDR1 is DFQATT and CDR2 is SNEGSKA (reference sequence). CDR3 DNA sequence: TGCAGTGCTAGAGAAGTCAGCTACGAGCAGTACTTC. Protein sequence: CSAREVSYEQYF.

Many counts were recorded for this clonotype. CDR3 region: CATSALGYEQYF. CDR3 nucleotides: TGTGCCACCAGTGCCCTCGGATACGAGCAGTACTTC. The chain couples TRBV24-1 to TRBJ2-7; no clear D. The CDR3 covers 12 residues. The germline V and J ends were trimmed by 5 bases and 4 bases, with 8 bases remaining between them. Per germline, CDR1 KGHDR and CDR2 SFDVKD.

This clonotype showed up many times. The genes are TRBV24-1 and TRBJ2-5; TRBD2 might be the D (5 bases). CDR3 length: 15 amino acids. Germline CDR1 KGHDR, CDR2 SFDVKD. V was pared by 4 bases and J by 2 bases, with 13 bases between. The CDR3, as DNA: TGTGCCACCAGTGACCGTCGGGGAGCACAAGAGACCCAGTACTTC. Translation gives CATSDRRGAQETQYF.

This chain connects TRBV5-1 to TRBJ2-5; TRBD2 agrees at 13 bases. From germline, CDR1 is SGHRS and CDR2 YFSETQ. The V segment lost 3 bases and the J segment 4 bases; nucleotides outside the gene matches: 9. The CDR3 has 17 residues. The CDR3 reads CASSSTSGGAQIETQYF. The CDR3 DNA reads as TGCGCCAGCAGCTCTACTAGCGGGGGGGCCCAGATAGAGACCCAGTACTTC.

This clonotype was counted many times. The J gene is TRBJ2-7, the V gene TRBV30; perhaps TRBD2 as D (6 bases). The V gene's germline CDR1 is GTSNPN and CDR2 SVGIG (reference sequence). The CDR3 sequence is 15 residues long. Between the trimmed V and J ends, which lost 3 bases and 1 base, there was a span of 16 bases. The CDR3: CAWSWRGSLSYEQYF. Written as DNA, the CDR3 is TGTGCCTGGAGCTGGAGGGGCAGTCTATCCTACGAGCAGTACTTC.

This clonotype was counted at least ten times. The rearrangement joins TRBV7-9 to TRBJ2-7, with 7 bases fitting TRBD2. After removal of 5 bases from V and 8 bases from J, the junction contained 18 bases not matched to a gene. The CDR3 covers 16 residues. Germline V gene lookup returns CDR1 SEHNR and CDR2 FQNEAQ (reference sequence). The CDR3 reads CASSIRFQDGGGKQYF. The CDR3 nucleotides are TGTGCCAGCAGCATACGCTTCCAGGACGGCGGGGGAAAGCAGTACTTC.